What follows are 8 T cell receptor beta chains derived from one specimen sequenced in a study of siplizumab effects on memory and regulatory T cells. Sequencing used immunoSEQ multiplex PCR; TCRdb keeps in-frame clones, though not all of them. The sample comprises 70,000 to 95,000 clones, under 95% of which are singletons, and 6% to 7% rests with the top ten. Sample: CD8+ T cells sorted from blood. The source of these receptors is a human donor in good health.

V usage is TRBV15 and J usage is TRBJ1-1; D unresolved. Germline CDR1 and CDR2: LNHNV and YYDKDF (reference sequence). Trimming took 3 bases from V and 5 from J, leaving 7 bases between them. CDR3 length: 12 residues. CDR3 coding DNA: TGTGCCACCAGCAGGGGTTGGACTGAAGCTTTCTTT. This gives the protein CATSRGWTEAFF.

This clone has a single count. The rearrangement uses TRBV4-1 and TRBJ1-3; D not certain. V lost 3 bases, J lost 2 bases, and 11 bases lay in between. Germline V lookup: CDR1 MGHRA, CDR2 YSYEKL. This CDR3 is 15 amino acids long. The CDR3 is CASSQILDPGNTIYF. The CDR3 DNA follows: TGCGCCAGCAGCCAGATCTTAGATCCTGGAAACACCATATATTTT.

This clone was counted between two and nine times. The chain combines TRBV19 with TRBJ2-7; D is perhaps TRBD2 (6 bases). The germline V and J ends were trimmed by 3 bases and 6 bases, with 15 bases remaining between them. The CDR3 length is 14 residues. Germline values: CDR1 LNHDA, CDR2 SQIVND (reference sequence). The CDR3 reads CASSMAGSLLEQYF. CDR3 in DNA: TGTGCCAGTAGTATGGCGGGATCCCTCCTCGAGCAGTACTTC.

V gene TRBV5-1 combines with J gene TRBJ1-2, with 11 bases fitting TRBD1. Trimming at V came to 4 bases and at J to 5 bases, leaving 4 bases not matched to a gene. The CDR3 is 14 amino acids. Germline assignment: CDR1 SGHRS and CDR2 YFSETQ. The CDR3 nucleotides read TGCGCCAGCAGCAACGGACAGGGGGCGTATGGCTACACCTTC. Translated: CASSNGQGAYGYTF.

The V and J genes are TRBV7-2 and TRBJ2-7; 8 nucleotides match TRBD2. J gave up 7 bases and V 2 bases, and 13 bases lay outside the gene matches. The CDR3 length is 16 residues. Germline V gene data show CDR1 as SGHTA and CDR2 as FQGNSA. The CDR3 spells CASSLFSGISGWEQYF. In DNA, the CDR3 is TGTGCCAGCAGCTTATTTAGCGGGATCTCGGGGTGGGAGCAGTACTTC.

The sample holds a few counts of this clone. The rearrangement uses TRBV27 and TRBJ2-7, with D unclear. V was shortened by 5 bases and J by 0 bases, with 5 bases between the two germline ends. Germline V gives CDR1 MNHEY, CDR2 SMNVEV (reference sequence). CDR3 length: 12 amino acids. CDR3 bases: TGTGCCAGCAGTCCCCTCTCCTACGAGCAGTACTTC. Residues: CASSPLSYEQYF.

V is TRBV7-2 and J is TRBJ1-3; 7 bases line up with TRBD1. CDR3 length equals 15 residues. J lost 0 bases, V lost 5 bases, and 4 bases had no gene match. The germline V gene encodes CDR1 SGHTA and CDR2 FQGNSA. The CDR3: CASSPTGLSGNTIYF. CDR3 sequence (DNA): TGTGCCAGCAGCCCGACAGGGCTCTCTGGAAACACCATATATTTT.

The chain uses TRBV7-9 and TRBJ2-7; D gene ambiguous. Germline values: CDR1 SEHNR, CDR2 FQNEAQ (reference sequence). The V gene lost 5 bases and the J gene lost 0 bases, with 14 bases spanning the gap. The CDR3 contains 15 residues. The CDR3: CASSPDPQSSYEQYF. CDR3 sequence (DNA): TGTGCCAGCAGCCCTGACCCACAGAGCTCCTACGAGCAGTACTTC.